The rows below give T cell receptor beta chains drawn from one sample of a study of blood T cell repertoires in COVID-19. Method: immunoSEQ multiplex PCR; TCRdb's copy keeps in-frame clones and lacks some. The sample holds about 330,000 clones, roughly 88% seen once. Sequenced: PBMCs or T cells enriched from blood (not recorded which). These receptors all stem from a man aged 25 to 40 who had recovered from COVID-19. Each CDR3 is given with its conserved first and last residue. The D gene is left open where the match is weak. Only part of the rows carry a size: once, few, many, or a class if the clone is expanded.

clone size | J gene | D gene | V gene | CDR3 DNA | CDR3 protein
NA | TRBJ2-7 | TRBD2 | TRBV5-4 | TGTGCCAGCAGCTTCGGGGGGAACTACGAGCAGTACTTC | CASSFGGNYEQYF
NA | TRBJ2-2 | TRBD1 | TRBV6-5 | TGTGCCAGCAACCGGGACAGGGGGCGCGGGGAGCTGTTTTTT | CASNRDRGRGELFF
NA | TRBJ2-3 | NA | TRBV5-1 | TGCGCCAGCAGCCACGGACAGTTACATAGCACAGATACGCAGTATTTT | CASSHGQLHSTDTQYF
NA | TRBJ2-2 | NA | TRBV11-2 | TGTGCCAGCAGCCGCAGTGACGGGGAGGCCGGGGAGCTGTTTTTT | CASSRSDGEAGELFF
few | TRBJ2-7 | NA | TRBV10-1 | TGCGCCAGCAGTGGGCCTATTGGGGGGATGACCTACGAGCAGTACTTC | CASSGPIGGMTYEQYF
once | TRBJ1-5 | NA | TRBV21-1 | TGTGCCAGCAGCAGCCCTGTGGTCCCTTTAGACAATCAGCCCCAGCATTTT | CASSSPVVPLDNQPQHF
NA | TRBJ2-5 | NA | TRBV28 | TGTACCAGCCGGGGCGGGGATCGCAAGACCCAGTACTTC | CTSRGGDRKTQYF
NA | TRBJ1-2 | TRBD1 | TRBV10-3 | TGTGCCATCAGTGTAGCAGGGGGAGGCTACACCTTC | CAISVAGGGYTF
NA | TRBJ1-4 | NA | TRBV7-9 | TGTGCCAGCAGCATCAGCGCAACTAATGAAAAACTGTTTTTT | CASSISATNEKLFF
NA | TRBJ2-3 | NA | TRBV4-1 | TGCGCCAGCAGGTTCGTTGGGCGGGGCGGCAAAGATACGCAGTATTTT | CASRFVGRGGKDTQYF
NA | TRBJ2-6 | NA | TRBV13 | TGTGCCAGCAGCTTACTCCCAGGGGTCTCTGGGGCCAACGTCCTGACTTTC | CASSLLPGVSGANVLTF
NA | TRBJ2-7 | TRBD2 | TRBV5-1 | TGCGCCAGCAGCGCAGGACTAGCGGGGGGTCCAGGCGAGCAGTACTTC | CASSAGLAGGPGEQYF
once | TRBJ1-4 | NA | TRBV2 | TGTGCCAGCACTCAGGGATATGAAAAACTGTTTTTT | CASTQGYEKLFF
NA | TRBJ1-2 | NA | TRBV6-5 | TGTGCCAGCAGTTACCAGACAGGAAATGGCTACACCTTC | CASSYQTGNGYTF
NA | TRBJ1-1 | NA | TRBV9 | TGTGCCAGCAGCGGCTGGGGAGGATCCTGGACTGAAGCTTTCTTT | CASSGWGGSWTEAFF
NA | TRBJ1-2 | NA | TRBV6-5 | TGTGCCAGCAGTTCCGACAGTGTTCGCTATGGCTACACCTTC | CASSSDSVRYGYTF
NA | TRBJ1-6 | TRBD1 | TRBV2 | TGTGCCAGCAGCCCAGACAGGGTTAATTCACCCCTCCACTTT | CASSPDRVNSPLHF
NA | TRBJ1-2 | NA | TRBV12-3/TRBV12-4 | TGTGCCAGCAGTTTAGCTCAAGGCTACACCTTC | CASSLAQGYTF
NA | TRBJ2-1 | TRBD1 | TRBV24-1 | TGTGCCACCAGTGATGGGACAGGGGGGCTTGTCAATGAGCAGTTCTTC | CATSDGTGGLVNEQFF
NA | TRBJ1-6 | TRBD1 | TRBV6-5 | TGTGCCAGCAGTTACTGGACAGGGAATAATTCACCCCTCCACTTT | CASSYWTGNNSPLHF
NA | TRBJ2-7 | NA | TRBV18 | TGTGCCAGCTCGTTGAACAGGGCAGAGACCTACGAGCAGTACTTC | CASSLNRAETYEQYF
NA | TRBJ1-1 | TRBD1 | TRBV7-9 | TGTGCCAGCAGCTTAGGACAGGGATTGAACACTGAAGCTTTCTTT | CASSLGQGLNTEAFF
NA | TRBJ1-2 | NA | TRBV10-3 | TGTGCCATCAGTGAGTTAGAGAACCCCTATGGCTACACCTTC | CAISELENPYGYTF
NA | TRBJ2-2 | NA | TRBV7-2 | TGTGCCAGCAGCTCCCAGGGGGGCCGCACCGGGGAGCTGTTTTTT | CASSSQGGRTGELFF
NA | TRBJ1-5 | NA | TRBV13 | TGTGCCAGCAGCCACGGACAATTCAATCAGCCCCAGCATTTT | CASSHGQFNQPQHF
NA | TRBJ1-2 | NA | TRBV5-1 | TGCGCCAGCAGCTACGGGGGGCAGGGCTATGGCTACACCTTC | CASSYGGQGYGYTF
NA | TRBJ2-1 | NA | TRBV2 | TGTGCCAGCAGTGAGGCAGGAGGCTACAATGAGCAGTTCTTC | CASSEAGGYNEQFF
NA | TRBJ1-5 | NA | TRBV19 | TGTGCCAGTAGTATGGCAGGGGTTGGCAATCAGCCCCAGCATTTT | CASSMAGVGNQPQHF
once | TRBJ1-2 | TRBD1 | TRBV5-1 | TGCGCCAGCAGCCCGGGACAGGCAAACTATGGCTACACCTTC | CASSPGQANYGYTF
NA | TRBJ2-2 | NA | TRBV9 | TGTGCCAGCAGCCCATGGACAGAGAACACCGGGGAGCTGTTTTTT | CASSPWTENTGELFF
NA | TRBJ1-1 | NA | TRBV6-5 | TGTGCCAGCAGTTACTCGGGGGCTCGGAACACTGAAGCTTTCTTT | CASSYSGARNTEAFF
NA | TRBJ2-2 | NA | TRBV6-5 | TGTGCCAGCAGTTACCCCCGTCCCGGGGAGCTGTTTTTT | CASSYPRPGELFF
NA | TRBJ2-2 | NA | TRBV6-4 | TGTGCCAGCACCACAGAAATGGGACAAAAGACCGGGGAGCTGTTTTTT | CASTTEMGQKTGELFF
once | TRBJ2-5 | TRBD1 | TRBV24-1 | TGTGCCACCAGTGAGGGGGACAGTCTGAAAGAGACCCAGTACTTC | CATSEGDSLKETQYF
few | TRBJ2-2 | TRBD1 | TRBV28 | TGTGCCACCGGTGGGACAGGGTCGGCGGGGGAGCTGTTTTTT | CATGGTGSAGELFF
few | TRBJ1-1 | TRBD1 | TRBV9 | TGTGCCAGCAGCGCGGGACAGGGAGAGGCTGAAGCTTTCTTT | CASSAGQGEAEAFF
few | TRBJ1-3 | NA | TRBV7-6 | TGTGCCAGCAGCTTATCACGGTCCTCTGGAAACACCATATATTTT | CASSLSRSSGNTIYF
NA | TRBJ2-3 | NA | TRBV27 | TGTGCCAGCAGTTTCCGGGAAACAGATACGCAGTATTTT | CASSFRETDTQYF
NA | TRBJ2-1 | TRBD2 | TRBV9 | TGTGCCAGCAGCGTAGAGGGGGGACTAGCGTTTGAGCAGTTCTTC | CASSVEGGLAFEQFF
NA | TRBJ2-3 | TRBD2 | TRBV28 | TGTGCCAGCAGCCCCTCCGGGCGGGGGGGCCTGACAGATACGCAGTATTTT | CASSPSGRGGLTDTQYF
many | TRBJ2-2 | TRBD1 | TRBV28 | TGTGCCAGCAGTTCCAGGGGGCGCGGGGAGCTGTTTTTT | CASSSRGRGELFF
once | TRBJ2-7 | TRBD2 | TRBV14 | TGTGCCAGCAGCCTCACCGGGGCCGGGAGGTACGAGCAGTACTTC | CASSLTGAGRYEQYF
NA | TRBJ2-3 | NA | TRBV25-1 | TGTGCCAGCAGTGACTGGGGCCGCACAGATACGCAGTATTTT | CASSDWGRTDTQYF
NA | TRBJ2-3 | TRBD2 | TRBV3-1/TRBV3-2 | TGTGCCAGCAGCCAAGAAGGAGCGGGGGGGCCGGCAGATACGCAGTATTTT | CASSQEGAGGPADTQYF